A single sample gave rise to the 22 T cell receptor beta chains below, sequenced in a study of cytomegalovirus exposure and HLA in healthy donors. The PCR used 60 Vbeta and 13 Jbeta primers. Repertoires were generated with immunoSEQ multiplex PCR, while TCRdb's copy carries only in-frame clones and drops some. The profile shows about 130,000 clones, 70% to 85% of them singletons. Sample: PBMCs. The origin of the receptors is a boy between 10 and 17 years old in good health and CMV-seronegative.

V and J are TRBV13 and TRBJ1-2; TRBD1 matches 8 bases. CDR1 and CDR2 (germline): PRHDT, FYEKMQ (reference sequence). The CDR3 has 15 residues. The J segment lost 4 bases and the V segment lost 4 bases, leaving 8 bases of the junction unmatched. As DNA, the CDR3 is TGTGCCAGCAGCTCCCCGGACAGGGTTAGCTATGGCTACACCTTC. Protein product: CASSSPDRVSYGYTF.

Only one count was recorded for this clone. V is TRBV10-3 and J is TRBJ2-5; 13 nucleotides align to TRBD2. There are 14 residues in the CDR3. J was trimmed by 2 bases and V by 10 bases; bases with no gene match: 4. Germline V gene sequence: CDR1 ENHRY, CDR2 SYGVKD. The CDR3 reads CATSTSGGQETQYF. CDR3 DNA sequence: TGTGCCACCTCGACTAGCGGGGGGCAAGAGACCCAGTACTTC.

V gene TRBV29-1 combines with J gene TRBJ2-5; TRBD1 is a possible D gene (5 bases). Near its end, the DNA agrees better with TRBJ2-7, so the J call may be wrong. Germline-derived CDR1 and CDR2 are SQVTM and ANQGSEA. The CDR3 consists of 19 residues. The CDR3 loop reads CSVGSGTPISGDSSYEQYF. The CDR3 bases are TGCAGCGTTGGATCGGGCACACCGATATCCGGCGACAGCTCCTACGAGCAGTACTTC.

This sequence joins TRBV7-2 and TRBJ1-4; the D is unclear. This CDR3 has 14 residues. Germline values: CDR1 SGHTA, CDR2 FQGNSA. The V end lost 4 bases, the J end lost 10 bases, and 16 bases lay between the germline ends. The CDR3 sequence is CASSYPGRGGKLFF. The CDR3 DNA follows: TGTGCCAGCAGCTACCCAGGTCGTGGAGGAAAACTGTTTTTT.

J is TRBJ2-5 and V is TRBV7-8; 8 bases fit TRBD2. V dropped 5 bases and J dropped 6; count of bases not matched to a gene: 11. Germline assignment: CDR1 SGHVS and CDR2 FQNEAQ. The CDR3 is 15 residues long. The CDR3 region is CASSLGGALEKTQYF. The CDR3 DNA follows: TGTGCCAGCAGCCTCGGGGGGGCTCTCGAGAAGACCCAGTACTTC. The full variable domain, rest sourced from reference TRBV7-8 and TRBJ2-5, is GAGVSQSPRYKVAKRGQDVALRCDPISGHVSLFWYQQALGQGPEFLTYFQNEAQLDKSGLPSDRFFAERPEGSVSTLKIQRTQQEDSAVYLCASSLGGALEKTQYFGPGTRLLVL.

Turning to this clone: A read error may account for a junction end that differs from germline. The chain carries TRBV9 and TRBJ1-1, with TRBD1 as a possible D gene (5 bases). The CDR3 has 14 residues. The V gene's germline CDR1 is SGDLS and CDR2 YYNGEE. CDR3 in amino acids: CASGVGGEDTEAFF. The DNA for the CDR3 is TGTGCCAGCGGCGTCGGAGGGGAAGACACTGAAGCTTTCTTT.

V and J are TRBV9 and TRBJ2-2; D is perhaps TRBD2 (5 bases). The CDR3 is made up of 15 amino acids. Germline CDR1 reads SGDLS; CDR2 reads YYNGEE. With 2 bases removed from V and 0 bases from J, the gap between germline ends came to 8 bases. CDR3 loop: CASSVIASNTGELFF. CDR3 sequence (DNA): TGTGCCAGCAGCGTCATAGCGTCGAACACCGGGGAGCTGTTTTTT.

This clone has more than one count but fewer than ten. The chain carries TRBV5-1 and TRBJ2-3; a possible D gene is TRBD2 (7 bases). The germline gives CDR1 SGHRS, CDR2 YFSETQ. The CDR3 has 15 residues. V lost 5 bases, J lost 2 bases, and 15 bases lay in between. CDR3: CASRPLAGATDTQYF. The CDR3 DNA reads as TGCGCCAGCAGGCCCCTGGCGGGGGCCACAGATACGCAGTATTTT.

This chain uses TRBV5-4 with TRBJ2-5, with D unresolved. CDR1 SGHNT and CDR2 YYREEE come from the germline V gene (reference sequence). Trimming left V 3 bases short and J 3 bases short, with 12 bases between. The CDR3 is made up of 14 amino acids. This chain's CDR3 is CASSSPAREETQYF. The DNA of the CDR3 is TGTGCCAGCAGCTCCCCCGCCCGAGAAGAGACCCAGTACTTC.

Here the CDR3 reads CASSVSGTSGPYEQYF. CDR3 nucleotide sequence: TGTGCCAGCAGCGTATCCGGGACTAGCGGACCCTACGAGCAGTACTTC. The genes are TRBV7-8 and TRBJ2-7, with 11 bases lining up with TRBD2. This CDR3 is 16 amino acids long. The germline V gene encodes CDR1 SGHVS and CDR2 FQNEAQ. V lost 5 bases and J lost 2; bases outside the gene matches: 8.

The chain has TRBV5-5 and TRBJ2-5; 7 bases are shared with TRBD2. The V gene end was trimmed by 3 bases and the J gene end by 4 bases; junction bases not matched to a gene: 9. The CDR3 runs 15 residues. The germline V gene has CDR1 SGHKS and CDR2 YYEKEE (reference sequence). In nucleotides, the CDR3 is TGTGCCAGCAGCTGGCCTTTGGGCGGGGGAGAGACCCAGTACTTC. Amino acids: CASSWPLGGGETQYF.

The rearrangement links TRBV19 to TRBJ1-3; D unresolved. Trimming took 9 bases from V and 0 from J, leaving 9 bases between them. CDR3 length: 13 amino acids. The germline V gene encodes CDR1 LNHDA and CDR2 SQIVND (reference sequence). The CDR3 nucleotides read TGTGCCAGCAGACATCTCTCTGGAAACACCATATATTTT. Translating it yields CASRHLSGNTIYF. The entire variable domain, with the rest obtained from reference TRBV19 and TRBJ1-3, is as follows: DGGITQSPKYLFRKEGQNVTLSCEQNLNHDAMYWYRQDPGQGLRLIYYSQIVNDFQKGDIAEGYSVSREKKESFPLTVTSAQKNPTAFYLCASRHLSGNTIYFGEGSWLTVV.

The CDR3, as DNA: TGTGCCAGCAGCTTAGGTCTAGCGGGGGCTTTGTACTTC. Residues: CASSLGLAGALYF. The chain has TRBV7-9 and TRBJ2-7, with TRBD2 matching over 10 bases. Germline trimming cut 1 base from V and 12 bases from J; bases unmatched to any gene: 6. CDR1 is SEHNR and CDR2 is FQNEAQ in the germline V gene (reference sequence). The CDR3 covers 13 residues.

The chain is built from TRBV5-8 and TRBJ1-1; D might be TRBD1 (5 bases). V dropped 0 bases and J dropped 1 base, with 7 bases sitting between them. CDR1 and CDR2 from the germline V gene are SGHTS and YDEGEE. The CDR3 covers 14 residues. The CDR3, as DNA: TGTGCCAGCAGCTTGGGACAGAGGAACACTGAAGCTTTCTTT. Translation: CASSLGQRNTEAFF.

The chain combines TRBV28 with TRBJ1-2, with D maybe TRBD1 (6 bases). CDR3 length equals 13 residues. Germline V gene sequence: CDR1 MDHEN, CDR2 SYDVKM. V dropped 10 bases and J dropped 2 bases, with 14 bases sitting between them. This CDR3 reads CATIQGSNYGYTF. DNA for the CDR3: TGTGCCACCATCCAGGGGTCAAACTATGGCTACACCTTC.

The CDR3 is CASSLKRITITGEQFF. The CDR3 bases are TGTGCCAGCAGCCTAAAAAGAATTACCATTACAGGGGAGCAGTTCTTC. The chain uses TRBV7-9 and TRBJ2-1; the D gene is possibly TRBD1 (6 bases). The V and J ends lost 5 bases and 10 bases respectively, with 24 bases between them. The CDR3 sequence is 16 residues long. From germline, CDR1 is SEHNR and CDR2 FQNEAQ (reference sequence).

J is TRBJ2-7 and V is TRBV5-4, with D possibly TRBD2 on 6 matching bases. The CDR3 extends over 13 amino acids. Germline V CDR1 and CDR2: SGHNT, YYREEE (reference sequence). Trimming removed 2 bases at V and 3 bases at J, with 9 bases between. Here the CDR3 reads CASSFGSNYEQYF. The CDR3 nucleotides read TGTGCCAGCAGCTTCGGGAGCAACTACGAGCAGTACTTC.

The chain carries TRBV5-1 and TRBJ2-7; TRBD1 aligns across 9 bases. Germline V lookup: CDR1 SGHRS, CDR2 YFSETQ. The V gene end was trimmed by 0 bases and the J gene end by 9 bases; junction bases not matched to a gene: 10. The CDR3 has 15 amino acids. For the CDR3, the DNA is TGCGCCAGCAGCTTGGGGGACAGGGCCCTCGATTGGCAGTACTTC. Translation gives CASSLGDRALDWQYF.

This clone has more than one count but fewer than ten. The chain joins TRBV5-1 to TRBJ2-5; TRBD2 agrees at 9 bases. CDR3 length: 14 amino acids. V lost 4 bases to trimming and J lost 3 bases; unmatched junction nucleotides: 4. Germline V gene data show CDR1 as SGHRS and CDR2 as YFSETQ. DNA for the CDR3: TGCGCCAGCAGCCCGACTAGCGGAGAAGAGACCCAGTACTTC. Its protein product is CASSPTSGEETQYF.

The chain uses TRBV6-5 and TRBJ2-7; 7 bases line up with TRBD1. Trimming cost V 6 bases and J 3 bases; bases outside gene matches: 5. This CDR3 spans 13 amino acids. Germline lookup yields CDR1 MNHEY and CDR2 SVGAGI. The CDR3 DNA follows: TGTGCCAGCAGCCCCGGGACAGACTACGAGCAGTACTTC. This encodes CASSPGTDYEQYF.

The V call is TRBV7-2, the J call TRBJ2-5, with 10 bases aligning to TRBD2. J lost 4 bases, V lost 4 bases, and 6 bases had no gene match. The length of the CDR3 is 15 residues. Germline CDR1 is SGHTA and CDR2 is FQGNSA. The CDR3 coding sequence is TGTGCCAGCAGCTCCGGTCTAGCGGGAGTAGAGACCCAGTACTTC. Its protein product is CASSSGLAGVETQYF.

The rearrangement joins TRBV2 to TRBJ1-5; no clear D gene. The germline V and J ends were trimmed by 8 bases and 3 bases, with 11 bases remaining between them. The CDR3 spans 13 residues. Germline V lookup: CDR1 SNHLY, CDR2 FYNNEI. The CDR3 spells CASREEHNQPQHF. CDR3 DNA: TGTGCCAGCCGCGAGGAACACAATCAGCCCCAGCATTTT.